Sequencing of this TCR beta chain was carried out in a study of identifying expanded T cells in peripheral blood. This CDR3 is built from 13 residues. V gave up 8 bases and J gave up 3 bases; unmatched junction bases: 7. Per germline, CDR1 MNHEY and CDR2 SVGAGI. The sample holds a few counts of this clone. What it binds is not known. Study-wide findings and caveats: Across healthy donors, higher total template counts meant significantly greater approximately two-week count variance.

Produced via immunoSEQ multiplex PCR; TCRdb's table is partial and in-frame only. The profile shows around 130,000 clones, 86% of them singletons. Sequencing was carried out using blood. This TCR came from a person aged 18-70 years in good health. The chain is built from TRBV6-5 and TRBJ2-7, with TRBD1 matching over 7 bases. Written as DNA, the CDR3 is TGTGCCAGCGGCCGGGACAGCTTCTACGAGCAGTACTTC. Translated, it gives CASGRDSFYEQYF.